The 11 T cell receptor beta chains listed next were all sequenced from one sample in a study of blood T cell repertoires in COVID-19. Data came from immunoSEQ multiplex PCR; TCRdb stores just in-frame clones and leaves some out. Here the sample spans roughly 200,000 clones, around 86% being singletons. Sample: PBMCs or T cells enriched from blood (not recorded which). The receptors were gathered from a man aged 30-40 years in a cohort exposed to, infected with or recovered from COVID-19 (not recorded which).

This chain joins TRBV10-1 and TRBJ2-4; D might be TRBD1 (6 bases). CDR1 and CDR2 (germline): WNHNN, SYGVQD (reference sequence). The CDR3 contains 15 residues. V was trimmed by 10 bases and J by 0 bases, leaving 16 bases between them. In DNA form, the CDR3 reads TGCGCCAACCTTGGACAGCCACAAGCCAAAAACATTCAGTACTTC. As protein: CANLGQPQAKNIQYF.

The chain combines TRBV9 with TRBJ1-5; 8 bases line up with TRBD1. The CDR3 covers 13 residues. Germline V gives CDR1 SGDLS, CDR2 YYNGEE. V gave up 4 bases and J gave up 7 bases; unmatched junction bases: 4. CDR3 DNA: TGTGCCAGCAGCTCGACAGGGGTGCAGCCCCAGCATTTT. It codes for CASSSTGVQPQHF. The whole variable domain, remainder taken from reference TRBV9 and TRBJ1-5, is DSGVTQTPKHLITATGQRVTLRCSPRSGDLSVYWYQQSLDQGLQFLIQYYNGEERAKGNILERFSAQQFPDLHSELNLSSLELGDSALYFCASSSTGVQPQHFGDGTRLSIL.

The chain employs TRBV6-2 or TRBV6-3 and TRBJ2-2; no firm D call. Germline V lookup: CDR1 MNHEY, CDR2 SVGEGT. V was pared by 0 bases and J by 4 bases, with 12 bases between. This CDR3 is 16 amino acids long. The CDR3, as DNA: TGTGCCAGCAGTTACTCAGCACAGTCAGCCACCGGGGAGCTGTTTTTT. This codes for CASSYSAQSATGELFF.

The chain combines TRBV28 with TRBJ2-4; the D gene is possibly TRBD1 (5 bases). The CDR3 is 14 amino acids. Trimming left V 2 bases short and J 6 bases short, with 11 bases between. Germline CDR1 is MDHEN and CDR2 is SYDVKM. CDR3 loop: CASSLLQGPNIQYF. DNA of the CDR3: TGTGCCAGCAGTTTACTGCAGGGTCCAAACATTCAGTACTTC.

The chain recombines TRBV28 with TRBJ2-1, with a tentative D call TRBD1 (6 bases). This CDR3 region has 15 residues. The germline V gene encodes CDR1 MDHEN and CDR2 SYDVKM. Trimming took off 4 bases at V and 6 bases at J, with 16 bases between the two ends. The CDR3 bases are TGTGCCAGCAGTTCATCGGGGACACGGTCCAATGAGCAGTTCTTC. Translated, it gives CASSSSGTRSNEQFF. The complete variable domain, with remaining parts taken from reference TRBV28 and TRBJ2-1, reads DVKVTQSSRYLVKRTGEKVFLECVQDMDHENMFWYRQDPGLGLRLIYFSYDVKMKEKGDIPEGYSVSREKKERFSLILESASTNQTSMYLCASSSSGTRSNEQFFGPGTRLTVL.

The chain uses TRBV28 and TRBJ1-4; unclear D gene. The CDR3 consists of 15 residues. Germline CDR1 MDHEN, CDR2 SYDVKM. The ends were cut back, 6 bases at V and 4 bases at J, with 15 bases in the middle. CDR3 loop: CASSHAAALNEKLFF. As DNA, the CDR3 is TGTGCCAGCAGCCATGCAGCGGCGCTTAATGAAAAACTGTTTTTT.

This CDR3 reads CSVDLAGASYNEQFF. The CDR3 DNA reads TGCAGCGTTGACCTGGCGGGAGCCTCCTACAATGAGCAGTTCTTC. The chain carries TRBV29-1 and TRBJ2-1; 7 bases line up with TRBD2. The germline V gene has CDR1 SQVTM and CDR2 ANQGSEA. Losses at the gene ends were 3 bases for V and 0 bases for J; bases not matched to a gene: 5. This CDR3 comprises 15 residues.

The gene calls are TRBV2 and TRBJ1-5; 7 bases are a match to TRBD1. Germline V lookup: CDR1 SNHLY, CDR2 FYNNEI. With V trimmed by 3 bases and J by 2 bases, 4 bases remained unmatched. The CDR3 is 15 residues long. The CDR3 sequence: CASSEDRPGNQPQHF. CDR3 nucleotide sequence: TGTGCCAGCAGTGAGGACAGGCCGGGCAATCAGCCCCAGCATTTT.

In its sample, this clone was seen once. The chain combines TRBV12-3 or TRBV12-4 with TRBJ1-4; D is undetermined. V gave up 3 bases and J gave up 8 bases, with 10 bases separating them. The CDR3 sequence is 13 residues long. CDR3 protein: CASSFSQREKLFF. In DNA, the CDR3 is TGTGCCAGCAGTTTTTCGCAGCGGGAAAAACTGTTTTTT.

V and J are TRBV7-2 and TRBJ1-5; 8 nucleotides agree with TRBD1. CDR1 and CDR2 from the germline V gene are SGHTA and FQGNSA. The V gene end was trimmed by 5 bases and the J gene end by 2 bases; junction bases not matched to a gene: 8. This CDR3 is built from 16 residues. As DNA, the CDR3 is TGTGCCAGCAGCCCACGATCACAGGGGGGCAATCAGCCCCAGCATTTT. It specifies CASSPRSQGGNQPQHF.

This clone has a single count. V gene TRBV18 combines with J gene TRBJ2-3, with TRBD2 matching over 11 bases. The CDR3 runs 21 residues. Losses at the gene ends were 3 bases for V and 2 bases for J; bases not matched to a gene: 19. CDR1 and CDR2 (germline): KGHSH, LQKENI. This CDR3 reads CASSPTLGETSGTMDTDTQYF. CDR3 nucleotides: TGTGCCAGCTCACCTACACTAGGCGAGACTAGCGGGACCATGGACACAGATACGCAGTATTTT.